This record covers a single T cell receptor (beta chain). The protocol was immunoSEQ multiplex PCR, while the TCRdb copy is restricted to in-frame clones and leaves out a portion. The sample includes approximately 190,000 clones, about four fifths seen only once; the top ten take approximately 6.9%. These data are taken from a study of blood T cell repertoires in COVID-19. Germline V gives CDR1 SGDLS, CDR2 YYNGEE. CDR3 size: 17 residues. The V and J ends lost 3 bases and 8 bases, in that order; junction bases with no gene match: 11. The receptor's source is a man between 60 and 70 years old with acute or convalescent COVID-19. This chain uses TRBV9 with TRBJ1-4; TRBD1 matches at 12 bases. The sequencing sample was made of peripheral blood. The CDR3 protein is CASSEALGQGAPEKLFF. CDR3 DNA sequence: TGTGCCAGCAGCGAGGCCCTGGGACAGGGGGCCCCGGAAAAACTGTTTTTT. The full variable domain, completed using reference TRBV9 and TRBJ1-4, is DSGVTQTPKHLITATGQRVTLRCSPRSGDLSVYWYQQSLDQGLQFLIQYYNGEERAKGNILERFSAQQFPDLHSELNLSSLELGDSALYFCASSEALGQGAPEKLFFGSGTQLSVL.